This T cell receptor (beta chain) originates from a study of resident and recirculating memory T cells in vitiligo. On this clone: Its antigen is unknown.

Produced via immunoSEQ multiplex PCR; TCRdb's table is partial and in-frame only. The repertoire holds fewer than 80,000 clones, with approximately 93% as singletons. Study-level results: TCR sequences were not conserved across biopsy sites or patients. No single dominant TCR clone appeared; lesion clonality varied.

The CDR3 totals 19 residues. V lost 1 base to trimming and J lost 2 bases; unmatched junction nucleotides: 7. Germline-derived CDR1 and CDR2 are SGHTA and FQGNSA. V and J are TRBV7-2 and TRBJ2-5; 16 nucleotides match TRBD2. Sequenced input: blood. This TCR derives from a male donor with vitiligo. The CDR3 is CASSLGPPGLAGGQETQYF. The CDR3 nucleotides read TGTGCCAGCAGCTTAGGGCCCCCGGGACTAGCGGGGGGGCAAGAGACCCAGTACTTC.